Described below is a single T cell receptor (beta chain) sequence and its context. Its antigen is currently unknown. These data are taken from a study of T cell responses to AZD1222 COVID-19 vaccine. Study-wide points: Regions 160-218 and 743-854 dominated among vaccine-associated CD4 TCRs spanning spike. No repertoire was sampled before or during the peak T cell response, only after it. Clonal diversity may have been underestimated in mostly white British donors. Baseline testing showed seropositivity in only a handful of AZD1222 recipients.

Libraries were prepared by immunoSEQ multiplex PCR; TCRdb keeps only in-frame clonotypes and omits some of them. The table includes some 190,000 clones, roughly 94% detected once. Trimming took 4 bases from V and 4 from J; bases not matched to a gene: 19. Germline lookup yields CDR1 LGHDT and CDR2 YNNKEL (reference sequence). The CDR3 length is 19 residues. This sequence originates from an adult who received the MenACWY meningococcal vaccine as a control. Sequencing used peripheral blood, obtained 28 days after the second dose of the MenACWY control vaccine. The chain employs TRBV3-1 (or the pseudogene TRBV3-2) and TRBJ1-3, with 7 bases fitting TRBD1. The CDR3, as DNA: TGTGCCAGCAGCCCCCGACAGGGCAAAATAAACCTGGAGGGAAACACCATATATTTT. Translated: CASSPRQGKINLEGNTIYF.